This entry is about one TCR beta chain. What it recognizes is unknown. The data originate from a study of identical twins. Whole-study findings and limits: Out-of-frame alpha sequences shared by twins were enriched for low generation probability. Cross-sectional statistics underpinned the conclusions; the same donors were not followed.

CDR1 SQVTM and CDR2 ANQGSEA come from the germline V gene. The CDR3 runs 12 residues. Trimming removed 5 bases from V and 6 bases from J, with 11 bases in between. TCRdb called the 5' RACE reads again in MiXCR, with one record for every CDR3 protein. Among roughly 690,000 distinct CDR3 sequences, 21% were seen once, and the ten largest hold about 4.5%. These data were also reused for a study on T cells expressing NK-cell markers. As reported in that work: Sorted T-cell subsets CD3+CD56+NKG2C+, CD3+CD56+NKG2C- and CD3+CD56-NKG2C+ were TCR beta-sequenced. It remained uncertain whether the expanded NKG2C+ T cell clones were specific for HCMV antigens.

The V and J genes are TRBV29-1 and TRBJ2-1; perhaps TRBD2 as D (5 bases). Material: PBMCs. This receptor was taken from a woman between 18 and 29 years old in good health. The CDR3 region has the DNA TGCAGCGTTTATGAGGGCCCCAATGAGCAGTTCTTC. Translated: CSVYEGPNEQFF.